This entry is about one TCR beta chain. This CDR3 has 14 residues. Germline V gene lookup returns CDR1 ENHRY and CDR2 SYGVKD. V lost 6 bases to trimming and J lost 5 bases, with 14 bases between them. This specimen belongs to a study of blood T cell repertoires in COVID-19. Produced via immunoSEQ multiplex PCR; TCRdb's table is partial and in-frame only. The table lists some 97,000 clones, 70% to 80% of them singletons. J is TRBJ1-5 and V is TRBV10-3; D gene uncertain. This clonotype originated in a woman in her 70s with acute or convalescent COVID-19. Source material: peripheral blood. CDR3 bases: TGTGCCATCAGCCCCGGGGTCGCTGATCAGCCCCAGCATTTT. Its translation: CAISPGVADQPQHF.